Listed below are T cell receptor beta chains from one sample, sequenced in a study of radiation and T cells in renal cell carcinoma. TCRdb keeps only in-frame clones here, not all; method: immunoSEQ multiplex PCR. The sample consists of nearly 20,000 clones, around 63% of them appearing once. Source: tumor tissue, taken from a patient whose treatment included radiotherapy and nephrectomy. The receptors were gathered from a woman in her 70s with renal cell carcinoma. CDR3s include the opening cysteine and the closing phenylalanine or tryptophan. Fields, in order: V gene, D gene, clone size, J gene, CDR3 protein, CDR3 DNA. D genes are given only for firm matches. Size values are once, few and many counts, or a class for expanded clones, and some rows have none.

TRBV6-6	NA	NA	TRBJ1-3	CASSYSASSGNTIYF	TGTGCCAGCAGTTATAGCGCCTCCTCTGGAAACACCATATATTTT
TRBV7-9	TRBD1	NA	TRBJ2-7	CASSPQTGAYEQYF	TGTGCCAGCAGCCCCCAGACAGGGGCCTACGAGCAGTACTTC
TRBV4-3	TRBD2	NA	TRBJ2-1	CASSQAVTSGGHSYNEQFF	TGCGCCAGCAGCCAAGCTGTGACTAGCGGGGGGCACTCCTACAATGAGCAGTTCTTC
TRBV5-1	NA	NA	TRBJ1-6	CASSLEGVNSPLHF	TGCGCCAGCAGCTTGGAGGGGGTTAATTCACCCCTCCACTTT
TRBV7-2	TRBD2	NA	TRBJ2-7	CASNLAGGHEQYF	TGTGCCAGCAACCTAGCGGGGGGGCACGAGCAGTACTTC
TRBV27	TRBD1	NA	TRBJ2-5	CASSLPDREETQYF	TGTGCCAGCAGTTTACCGGACAGGGAAGAGACCCAGTACTTC
TRBV6-1	NA	NA	TRBJ2-1	CASSETDSGQIYNEQFF	TGTGCCAGCAGTGAAACAGACAGTGGACAAATTTACAATGAGCAGTTCTTC
TRBV18	NA	few	TRBJ1-1	CASSPNPGEAFF	TGTGCCAGCTCACCTAATCCCGGGGAAGCTTTCTTT
TRBV7-2	TRBD1	few	TRBJ2-5	CASSRRNRGQETQYF	TGTGCCAGCAGCCGTCGGAACAGGGGACAAGAGACCCAGTACTTC
TRBV7-9	NA	NA	TRBJ2-7	CASSLSSSYEQYF	TGTGCCAGCAGCCTTTCGAGCTCCTACGAGCAGTACTTC
TRBV7-2	NA	NA	TRBJ1-5	CASSLSPREGQPQHF	TGTGCCAGCAGCTTATCGCCGAGGGAAGGGCAGCCCCAGCATTTT
TRBV6-6	TRBD1	NA	TRBJ2-7	CASQDPHRDSLYEQYF	TGTGCCAGCCAAGACCCACACCGGGACAGCCTCTACGAGCAGTACTTC
TRBV28	NA	few	TRBJ1-5	CASSFPGGAGNQPQHF	TGTGCCAGCAGTTTCCCGGGGGGGGCGGGGAATCAGCCCCAGCATTTT
TRBV6-6	NA	few	TRBJ2-3	CASSYRQGGADTQYF	TGTGCCAGCAGTTACAGGCAGGGGGGGGCAGATACGCAGTATTTT
TRBV7-2	TRBD1	NA	TRBJ1-2	CASSTGQGFYGYTF	TGTGCCAGCAGCACTGGACAGGGGTTCTATGGCTACACCTTC
TRBV6-5	NA	NA	TRBJ2-5	CASSYSTGLKSQYF	TGTGCCAGCAGTTACTCGACGGGTCTCAAGAGCCAGTACTTC
TRBV5-5	NA	NA	TRBJ1-4	CASSAREEKLFF	TGTGCCAGCAGCGCACGCGAGGAAAAACTGTTTTTT
TRBV5-4	NA	NA	TRBJ1-2	CASSLVDGYGYTF	TGTGCCAGCAGCTTGGTCGATGGCTATGGCTACACCTTC
TRBV6-5	NA	few	TRBJ1-1	CASQTEYRVVTEAFF	TGTGCCAGCCAAACGGAATACAGGGTGGTCACTGAAGCTTTCTTT
TRBV2	NA	NA	TRBJ1-1	CASSEGGGKVPEAFF	TGTGCCAGCAGTGAAGGAGGAGGGAAGGTTCCTGAAGCTTTCTTT
TRBV5-1	NA	NA	TRBJ1-4	CASTDRGTNEKLFF	TGCGCCAGCACGGACCGAGGAACTAATGAAAAACTGTTTTTT
TRBV5-1	TRBD1	NA	TRBJ2-5	CASSSSPGQGLGETQYF	TGCGCCAGCAGCTCCAGCCCGGGACAGGGTTTGGGAGAGACCCAGTACTTC
TRBV6-1	TRBD2	NA	TRBJ2-5	CASRGLGQQTQYF	TGTGCCAGCAGGGGACTAGGGCAACAGACCCAGTACTTC
TRBV6-5	NA	NA	TRBJ2-5	CASRAGQKQTQYF	TGTGCCAGCAGAGCGGGACAGAAGCAGACCCAGTACTTC
TRBV7-3	NA	NA	TRBJ1-6	CASSLLHGQNSPLHF	TGTGCCAGCAGCTTACTTCACGGTCAGAATTCACCCCTCCACTTT
TRBV6-1	NA	NA	TRBJ1-2	CASAGYGYTF	TGTGCCAGCGCAGGGTATGGCTACACCTTC
TRBV15	TRBD1	NA	TRBJ1-5	CATSSGTGGLIRNQPQHF	TGTGCCACCAGCAGCGGGACAGGGGGCCTGATTCGCAATCAGCCCCAGCATTTT
TRBV27	TRBD1	NA	TRBJ2-5	CASSPLRDRGFETQYF	TGTGCCAGCAGCCCCCTAAGGGACAGGGGGTTTGAGACCCAGTACTTC
TRBV28	NA	NA	TRBJ2-3	CASSRAGRTDTQYF	TGTGCCAGCAGTCGGGCGGGGCGCACAGATACGCAGTATTTT
TRBV11-3	NA	NA	TRBJ2-3	CASSLYGVSDTQYF	TGTGCCAGCAGCTTGTACGGGGTTTCAGATACGCAGTATTTT
TRBV14	TRBD2	few	TRBJ2-3	CASSQKGLAKDTQYF	TGTGCCAGCAGCCAAAAGGGACTAGCGAAAGATACGCAGTATTTT
TRBV5-4	NA	few	TRBJ1-1	CASSPNRNTEAFF	TGCGCCAGCAGCCCGAACAGGAACACTGAAGCTTTCTTT
TRBV19	TRBD1	NA	TRBJ1-1	CASSTRTGDAFF	TGTGCCAGTAGTACCCGGACAGGGGACGCTTTCTTT
TRBV9	NA	NA	TRBJ2-1	CASTKGVGSYNEQFF	TGTGCCAGCACCAAAGGGGTAGGCAGCTACAATGAGCAGTTCTTC
TRBV5-6	TRBD1	NA	TRBJ1-2	CASNINLGQGRGGNYGYTF	TGTGCCAGCAACATCAACCTGGGACAGGGGCGGGGAGGGAACTATGGCTACACCTTC
TRBV7-6	TRBD2	NA	TRBJ2-3	CASSLVGLAGSDTQYF	TGTGCCAGCAGCTTAGTGGGACTAGCGGGGTCAGATACGCAGTATTTT
TRBV7-2	NA	NA	TRBJ2-3	CASSAASDPSHSTQYF	TGTGCCAGCAGCGCCGCTAGCGACCCCTCCCATAGTACGCAGTATTTT
TRBV19	NA	NA	TRBJ2-3	CASRITDTQYF	TGTGCCAGTAGGATCACAGATACGCAGTATTTT
TRBV13	NA	NA	TRBJ1-3	CASSLGELGFGNTIYF	TGTGCCAGCAGCTTAGGCGAATTGGGGTTCGGAAACACCATATATTTT
TRBV13	NA	NA	TRBJ2-4	CASSPGGNIQYF	TGTGCCAGCAGCCCGGGTGGGAACATTCAGTACTTC
TRBV6-5	TRBD1	NA	TRBJ1-5	CASKPGTGSQPQHF	TGTGCCAGCAAACCTGGGACAGGGAGTCAGCCCCAGCATTTT
TRBV11-3	NA	NA	TRBJ2-1	CASSFSLGNEQFF	TGTGCCAGCAGCTTTTCTCTGGGGAATGAGCAGTTCTTC
TRBV7-9	NA	NA	TRBJ2-2	CASSLVPLTTGELFF	TGTGCCAGCAGCTTAGTGCCTTTAACGACCGGGGAGCTGTTTTTT
TRBV5-1	NA	NA	TRBJ2-7	CASQQGYEQYF	TGCGCCAGCCAGCAGGGCTACGAGCAGTACTTC
TRBV7-3	NA	NA	TRBJ2-1	CASSLGQRDEQFF	TGTGCCAGCAGCTTAGGACAGCGGGATGAGCAGTTCTTC
TRBV19	TRBD1	once	TRBJ1-1	CASIPTGPGQGKLDTEAFF	TGTGCCAGTATCCCTACAGGTCCGGGACAGGGTAAGTTGGACACTGAAGCTTTCTTT
TRBV11-2	NA	few	TRBJ2-3	CASSFGPTDTQYF	TGTGCCAGCAGTTTCGGACCCACAGATACGCAGTATTTT
TRBV7-3	NA	few	TRBJ2-1	CASRRGDRNEQFF	TGTGCCAGCAGGAGGGGGGATCGGAATGAGCAGTTCTTC
TRBV5-5	NA	NA	TRBJ1-1	CASSLGGNTEAFF	TGTGCCAGCAGCTTAGGTGGGAACACTGAAGCTTTCTTT
TRBV5-1	NA	few	TRBJ1-1	CASSLREQGKAFF	TGCGCCAGCAGCTTAAGAGAACAGGGCAAAGCTTTCTTT
TRBV10-3	NA	NA	TRBJ2-5	CASPERGLETQYF	TGTGCCTCCCCCGAACGGGGGCTTGAGACCCAGTACTTC